Shown below are 14 T cell receptor beta chains from a single sample sequenced in a study of T cell responses to AZD1222 COVID-19 vaccine. Assay used: immunoSEQ multiplex PCR; TCRdb lists only in-frame clones, some missing. The sample has 90,000 to 100,000 clones; roughly 80% are singletons. Sequenced here: peripheral blood, sampled 28 days after the second AZD1222 dose. These receptors all come from an adult who received the AZD1222 COVID-19 vaccine.

V gene TRBV3-1 (or the pseudogene TRBV3-2) combines with J gene TRBJ2-7, with D possibly being TRBD1 or TRBD2 (5 bases each). The CDR3 spans 19 residues. The V end lost 1 base, the J end lost 5 bases, and 27 bases lay between the germline ends. The germline V gene has CDR1 LGHDT and CDR2 YNNKEL (reference sequence). This CDR3 reads CASSQVPPRGVQPGDEQYF. CDR3 DNA: TGTGCCAGCAGCCAAGTCCCCCCTAGGGGAGTCCAACCCGGTGACGAGCAGTACTTC.

There are a few counts of this clone. V gene TRBV3-1 (or the pseudogene TRBV3-2) combines with J gene TRBJ2-7; TRBD1 might be the D (6 bases). In germline, CDR1 is LGHDT, CDR2 YNNKEL (reference sequence). The CDR3 has 14 residues. The V gene lost 2 bases and the J gene lost 1 base, with 9 bases spanning the gap. CDR3 protein: CASSQTGKSYEQYF. The CDR3 nucleotides read TGTGCCAGCAGCCAAACAGGGAAATCCTACGAGCAGTACTTC.

The chain has TRBV3-1 (or the pseudogene TRBV3-2) and TRBJ2-5; D is possibly TRBD1 (6 bases). The CDR3 extends over 14 amino acids. Germline values: CDR1 LGHDT, CDR2 YNNKEL (reference sequence). Trimming took 4 bases from V and 5 from J, leaving 14 bases between them. The CDR3 DNA sequence: TGTGCCAGCAGCCCCCGTGGGCAGGGGGAGACCCAGTACTTC. The encoded protein is CASSPRGQGETQYF.

The V gene is TRBV6-6, the J gene TRBJ2-7; TRBD1 might be the D (6 bases). The CDR3 has 15 amino acids. Germline values: CDR1 MNHNY, CDR2 SVGAGI (reference sequence). The V and J ends lost 5 bases and 6 bases respectively, with 20 bases between them. The CDR3 loop reads CASSPPPQGAGEQYF. CDR3 bases: TGTGCCAGCAGTCCTCCACCACAGGGAGCCGGCGAGCAGTACTTC.

The genes are TRBV5-1 and TRBJ1-1; D is possibly TRBD1 (6 bases). V lost 0 bases to trimming and J lost 6 bases, with 15 bases between them. The CDR3 length is 15 residues. Germline V gives CDR1 SGHRS, CDR2 YFSETQ. CDR3 sequence reads: CASSLDLVQGSEAFF. CDR3 sequence (DNA): TGCGCCAGCAGCTTGGACTTGGTACAGGGATCTGAAGCTTTCTTT.

CDR3 sequence: CSGARGGEAFF. Written as DNA, the CDR3 is TGCAGCGGGGCAAGAGGGGGTGAAGCTTTCTTT. The gene calls are TRBV29-1 and TRBJ1-1, with D perhaps TRBD1 (6 bases). Germline V gene lookup returns CDR1 SQVTM and CDR2 ANQGSEA. V lost 7 bases, J lost 7 bases, and 13 bases lay in between. This CDR3 contains 11 residues.

The chain has TRBV21-1 and TRBJ1-6; TRBD1 is taken as the D call from the table, unchecked against the DNA. TRBV21-1 counts as a pseudogene. There are 19 residues in the CDR3. DNA of the CDR3: TGTGCCAGCAGCACCCTTGGGGACAAGCGACTCTCCTATAATTCACCCCTCCACTTT. This sequence encodes CASSTLGDKRLSYNSPLHF.

J is TRBJ1-5 and V is TRBV2; D may be TRBD1 (5 bases). V was shortened by 8 bases and J by 1 base, with 12 bases between the two germline ends. The length of the CDR3 is 14 residues. The germline gives CDR1 SNHLY, CDR2 FYNNEI. The DNA for the CDR3 is TGTGCCAGCGGGTGGAGGGGCAGCAATCAGCCCCAGCATTTT. Protein: CASGWRGSNQPQHF. Full variable domain (rest looked up from reference TRBV2 and TRBJ1-5): EPEVTQTPSHQVTQMGQEVILRCVPISNHLYFYWYRQILGQKVEFLVSFYNNEISEKSEIFDDQFSVERPDGSNFTLKIRSTKLEDSAMYFCASGWRGSNQPQHFGDGTRLSIL.

This chain joins TRBV9 and TRBJ2-2; the D is unclear. V shed 0 bases and J shed 0 bases, with 9 bases lying between them. The CDR3 runs to 16 residues. The germline V gene encodes CDR1 SGDLS and CDR2 YYNGEE. CDR3 in DNA: TGTGCCAGCAGCGTAGATGGCGGTGCGAACACCGGGGAGCTGTTTTTT. Protein product: CASSVDGGANTGELFF.

The rearrangement joins TRBV18 to TRBJ2-1; no reliable D call. The germline V gene encodes CDR1 KGHSH and CDR2 LQKENI. V dropped 0 bases and J dropped 8 bases, with 8 bases sitting between them. The CDR3 is made up of 13 amino acids. The CDR3 is CASSPPMGDEQFF. As DNA, the CDR3 is TGTGCCAGCTCACCACCGATGGGCGATGAGCAGTTCTTC.

This chain uses TRBV6-5 with TRBJ2-7, with D hard to call. V was shortened by 8 bases and J by 6 bases, with 14 bases between the two germline ends. Germline V CDR1 and CDR2: MNHEY, SVGAGI. The CDR3 sequence is 12 residues long. The CDR3 nucleotides read TGTGCCAGCTCTCACGGTGTGGGCGAGCAGTACTTC. Its translation: CASSHGVGEQYF.

The chain is built from TRBV30 and TRBJ2-7; TRBD1 matches at 9 bases. The germline V gene encodes CDR1 GTSNPN and CDR2 SVGIG (reference sequence). The CDR3 runs to 14 residues. Unmatched junction bases numbered 10, after V lost 4 bases and J lost 6 bases. The chain's CDR3 is CAWNSGQGTAEQYF. The CDR3 DNA is TGTGCCTGGAACTCAGGACAGGGGACGGCCGAGCAGTACTTC.

The chain combines TRBV2 with TRBJ1-2; TRBD1 matches at 7 bases. V shed 5 bases and J 0 bases; nucleotides not matched to a gene: 6. The length of the CDR3 is 15 residues. Germline V CDR1 and CDR2: SNHLY, FYNNEI. CDR3 sequence: CASSLTGVPNYGYTF. Here the CDR3 DNA reads TGTGCCAGCAGTCTAACAGGGGTCCCTAACTATGGCTACACCTTC.

This clone was detected a few times. The chain carries TRBV3-1 (or the pseudogene TRBV3-2) and TRBJ1-4; TRBD1 aligns across 7 bases. The V gene's germline CDR1 is LGHDT and CDR2 YNNKEL (reference sequence). This CDR3 spans 19 amino acids. V dropped 4 bases and J dropped 0; count of bases not matched to a gene: 14. This CDR3 is CASSRGVPGQTATNEKLFF. CDR3 in DNA: TGTGCCAGCAGCCGAGGCGTTCCGGGACAGACTGCAACTAATGAAAAACTGTTTTTT.